This T cell receptor beta chain was retrieved from a study of blood T cell repertoires in COVID-19. The CDR3 is made up of 11 amino acids. The V end lost 6 bases, the J end lost 7 bases, and 4 bases lay between the germline ends. Germline values: CDR1 MDHEN, CDR2 SYDVKM. Method: immunoSEQ multiplex PCR; TCRdb's copy keeps in-frame clones and lacks some. The sample lists fewer than 300,000 clones; over 75% were seen once. The sample was peripheral blood. The chain has TRBV28 and TRBJ1-6, with D uncertain. The clonotype comes from a woman between 45 and 60 years old with acute or convalescent COVID-19. The CDR3 region has the DNA TGTGCCAGCAGGGAGAATTCACCCCTCCACTTT. As protein: CASRENSPLHF.